What follows are 28 T cell receptor beta chains derived from one specimen sequenced in a study of blood T cell repertoires in COVID-19. Measured with immunoSEQ multiplex PCR; TCRdb has only the in-frame clones, and not every one. The sample includes 95,000 to 110,000 clones, about four fifths of them seen just once. Input material: peripheral blood. The receptors come from a human donor in a cohort sampled during active COVID-19.

This chain uses TRBV7-2 with TRBJ1-4; 10 bases agree with TRBD1. V gave up 0 bases and J gave up 7 bases; unmatched junction bases: 5. The CDR3 loop spans 16 amino acids. Germline V lookup: CDR1 SGHTA, CDR2 FQGNSA. The CDR3 protein is CASSLARQGATEKLFF. DNA for the CDR3: TGTGCCAGCAGCTTAGCCCGACAGGGGGCGACTGAAAAACTGTTTTTT.

This clone was seen a single time. The rearrangement joins TRBV25-1 to TRBJ1-1; TRBD1 aligns across 9 bases. In germline, CDR1 is MGHDK, CDR2 SYGVNS. The V segment lost 8 bases and the J segment 6 bases; nucleotides outside the gene matches: 13. There are 15 residues in the CDR3. As DNA, the CDR3 is TGTGCCAGCGCATCGTCGACAGGGGGAGAGGCTGAAGCTTTCTTT. As protein: CASASSTGGEAEAFF.

This clone came up once. This chain connects TRBV6-2 or TRBV6-3 to TRBJ2-7, with D unclear. Germline CDR1 is MNHEY and CDR2 is SVGEGT. Trimming left V 8 bases short and J 3 bases short, with 20 bases between. The CDR3 runs 15 residues. DNA for the CDR3: TGTGCCAGCTGCCCCTCACTCACTACAATCTACGAGCAGTACTTC. Translated: CASCPSLTTIYEQYF.

V is TRBV7-2 and J is TRBJ2-3; possible D gene TRBD2, 5 bases. CDR1 is SGHTA and CDR2 is FQGNSA in the germline V gene. The CDR3 consists of 16 residues. V was shortened by 6 bases and J by 1 base, with 17 bases between the two germline ends. In DNA form, the CDR3 reads TGTGCCAGCAGGCCCGCCATTGGGAGCGGCACAGATACGCAGTATTTT. Protein sequence: CASRPAIGSGTDTQYF.

V and J are TRBV12-5 and TRBJ2-2; TRBD1 might be the D (6 bases). The ends were cut back, 4 bases at V and 1 base at J, with 10 bases in the middle. This CDR3 comprises 15 residues. Germline assignment: CDR1 LGHNT and CDR2 FRNRAP. In DNA form, the CDR3 reads TGTGCTAGTGGTTACGGACAGATGAACACCGGGGAGCTGTTTTTT. Protein sequence: CASGYGQMNTGELFF.

To note about this clone: Other DNA sequences in the sample encode the same CDR3. The V gene is TRBV7-3, the J gene TRBJ2-2; TRBD1 might be the D (5 bases). CDR1 is SGHTA, CDR2 FQGTGA, per germline. Trimming removed 3 bases at V and 7 bases at J, with 12 bases between. The CDR3 loop spans 14 amino acids. DNA for the CDR3: TGTGCCAGCAGCTTGGGGCTTCAGGGCGGGGAGCTGTTTTTT. Translating it yields CASSLGLQGGELFF. Filled out from reference TRBV7-3 and TRBJ2-2, the complete variable domain reads GAGVSQTPSNKVTEKGKYVELRCDPISGHTALYWYRQSLGQGPEFLIYFQGTGAADDSGLPNDRFFAVRPEGSVSTLKIQRTERGDSAVYLCASSLGLQGGELFFGEGSRLTVL.

The V call is TRBV5-1, the J call TRBJ2-1, with 7 bases aligning to TRBD2. CDR1 and CDR2 (germline): SGHRS, YFSETQ. V dropped 2 bases and J dropped 2; count of bases not matched to a gene: 4. The CDR3 runs 15 residues. As DNA, the CDR3 is TGCGCCAGCAGCTTCCCGGGAGGTGCCTACAATGAGCAGTTCTTC. As protein: CASSFPGGAYNEQFF. The whole variable domain, filled in from reference TRBV5-1 and TRBJ2-1, reads KAGVTQTPRYLIKTRGQQVTLSCSPISGHRSVSWYQQTPGQGLQFLFEYFSETQRNKGNFPGRFSGRQFSNSRSEMNVSTLELGDSALYLCASSFPGGAYNEQFFGPGTRLTVL.

This sequence joins TRBV6-6 and TRBJ2-1; D not resolved. Trimming took off 0 bases at V and 3 bases at J, with 6 bases between the two ends. Germline loops: CDR1 MNHNY, CDR2 SVGAGI (reference sequence). The CDR3 covers 14 residues. CDR3 sequence reads: CASSYSDIYNEQFF. The CDR3 DNA reads as TGTGCCAGCAGTTACTCAGACATCTACAATGAGCAGTTCTTC.

The rearrangement uses TRBV7-9 and TRBJ1-2, with a possible D match to TRBD1 (6 bases). The V and J ends lost 8 bases and 8 bases respectively, with 24 bases between them. CDR1 SEHNR and CDR2 FQNEAQ come from the germline V gene (reference sequence). The CDR3 runs to 15 residues. The CDR3 coding sequence is TGTGCCAGCCGCTCTGCCGGGGCCGGGAGGGGGGGCTACACCTTC. This translates into CASRSAGAGRGGYTF.

The count of this clone is one. This chain joins TRBV10-1 and TRBJ2-7; D might be TRBD2 (5 bases). Between the trimmed V and J ends, which lost 5 bases and 6 bases, there was a span of 11 bases. Germline CDR1 WNHNN, CDR2 SYGVQD (reference sequence). CDR3 size: 12 residues. The CDR3 is CASSCPRGEQYV. The CDR3 DNA is TGCGCCAGCAGTTGCCCCCGGGGCGAGCAGTACGTC.

This chain links TRBV3-1 (or the pseudogene TRBV3-2) with TRBJ1-6; 7 bases match TRBD1. In germline, CDR1 is LGHDT, CDR2 YNNKEL (reference sequence). V was clipped by 3 bases and J by 7 bases; unmatched bases: 3. The CDR3 extends over 14 amino acids. The CDR3 DNA sequence: TGTGCCAGCAGCCACCGGGACAGAAATTCACCCCTCCACTTT. This codes for CASSHRDRNSPLHF.

The chain combines TRBV6-6 with TRBJ2-3, with D tentatively TRBD2 (6 bases). The V end was cut by 0 bases, the J end by 2 bases, with 9 bases between. The germline CDR1 and CDR2 sequences are MNHNY and SVGAGI (reference sequence). The CDR3 totals 15 residues. CDR3 DNA: TGTGCCAGCAGTTACTCGGCGGGATTCACAGATACGCAGTATTTT. Its protein is CASSYSAGFTDTQYF.

V and J are TRBV27 and TRBJ1-5, with unresolved D. Germline CDR1 and CDR2: MNHEY and SMNVEV (reference sequence). V was clipped by 2 bases and J by 2 bases, with 13 bases between them. This CDR3 spans 16 amino acids. CDR3 protein: CASSLGGQFGNQPQHF. The CDR3 nucleotides are TGTGCCAGCAGTTTAGGCGGTCAGTTTGGCAATCAGCCCCAGCATTTT.

This chain links TRBV28 with TRBJ2-4; 8 bases align to TRBD1. V gave up 1 base and J gave up 8 bases; unmatched junction bases: 7. CDR1 MDHEN and CDR2 SYDVKM come from the germline V gene. This CDR3 comprises 15 residues. The CDR3 nucleotides read TGTGCCAGCAGTTTATTCGGTCAGGGGGCTTACATTCAGTACTTC. Translating it yields CASSLFGQGAYIQYF.

This clone has a single count. The rearrangement links TRBV6-5 to TRBJ2-5; maybe TRBD1 (6 bases). Germline V gives CDR1 MNHEY, CDR2 SVGAGI. V lost 5 bases to trimming and J lost 5 bases, with 15 bases between them. This CDR3 comprises 14 residues. CDR3 protein: CASSPRGPTETQYF. In nucleotides, the CDR3 is TGTGCCAGCAGTCCCAGGGGCCCAACGGAGACCCAGTACTTC.

The chain employs TRBV7-2 and TRBJ1-6, with TRBD1 identical over 9 bases. V lost 3 bases and J lost 4; bases outside the gene matches: 1. This CDR3 has 15 amino acids. Germline V gene data show CDR1 as SGHTA and CDR2 as FQGNSA. CDR3 bases: TGTGCCAGCAGCTTGGGGACAGGGTATAATTCACCCCTCCACTTT. It is translated as CASSLGTGYNSPLHF.

With respect to this clone: One end of the junction does not line up with germline, which may come from a read error. The rearrangement joins TRBV7-9 to TRBJ2-3; D is perhaps TRBD1 (6 bases). The CDR3 loop spans 13 amino acids. Germline V CDR1 and CDR2: SEHNR, FQNEAQ (reference sequence). The CDR3 loop reads CASARGGTYTQYF. The DNA for the CDR3 is TGTGCCAGCGCCCGTGGGGGCACATATACGCAGTATTTT.

The chain is built from TRBV24-1 and TRBJ2-1; a possible D gene is TRBD2 (6 bases). The CDR3 is 17 residues long. The germline V and J ends were trimmed by 10 bases and 3 bases, with 24 bases remaining between them. The germline V gene encodes CDR1 KGHDR and CDR2 SFDVKD. CDR3 residues: CATGPTAGAGIYNEQFF. The CDR3 DNA follows: TGTGCCACGGGACCGACAGCCGGGGCGGGAATCTACAATGAGCAGTTCTTC.

This chain uses TRBV7-2 with TRBJ1-2; 7 bases match TRBD1. Losses at the gene ends were 5 bases for V and 0 bases for J; bases not matched to a gene: 6. The germline V gene has CDR1 SGHTA and CDR2 FQGNSA. The CDR3 runs to 15 residues. DNA of the CDR3: TGTGCCAGCAGCCCCCAGACAGGGTCTAACTATGGCTACACCTTC. Amino acids: CASSPQTGSNYGYTF.

The chain employs TRBV6-5 and TRBJ1-2; D uncertain. The CDR3 contains 11 residues. Per germline, CDR1 MNHEY and CDR2 SVGAGI. Trimming stripped 5 bases from V and 4 bases from J, with 5 bases between. The CDR3 loop is CASSNSYGYTF. The CDR3 DNA follows: TGTGCCAGCAGTAACAGCTATGGCTACACCTTC.

The rearrangement links TRBV7-2 to TRBJ2-3; possibly TRBD2 for D (6 bases). The V gene lost 2 bases and the J gene lost 2 bases, with 14 bases spanning the gap. Germline V lookup: CDR1 SGHTA, CDR2 FQGNSA. This CDR3 has 16 residues. The CDR3 here is CASSLLGSGFTDTQYF. In DNA, the CDR3 is TGTGCCAGCAGCTTACTTGGTAGCGGATTCACAGATACGCAGTATTTT.

The J gene is TRBJ2-7, the V gene TRBV28, with TRBD1 matching 8 bases. Trimming removed 4 bases from V and 7 bases from J; junction bases left unmatched: 6. Germline V gene lookup returns CDR1 MDHEN and CDR2 SYDVKM. The CDR3 spans 13 residues. CDR3 amino acids: CASSSGQGGEQYV. The CDR3 DNA is TGTGCCAGCAGTTCCGGACAGGGCGGGGAGCAGTACGTC.

Concerning this clone itself: This same CDR3 is encoded by further DNA sequences in the sample. This chain uses TRBV11-2 with TRBJ2-5; TRBD2 might be the D (6 bases). V lost 0 bases and J lost 2, with 10 bases in between. This CDR3 is built from 15 residues. Per the germline V gene, CDR1 is SGHAT and CDR2 is FQNNGV. The CDR3 nucleotides read TGTGCCAGCAGCTTAGAGGGACTCCGACAAGAGACCCAGTACTTC. Translated, it gives CASSLEGLRQETQYF.

This clone was seen only a few times. The genes are TRBV5-1 and TRBJ1-1; D is unresolved. The germline CDR1 and CDR2 sequences are SGHRS and YFSETQ. V was trimmed by 4 bases and J by 0 bases, leaving 16 bases between them. This CDR3 spans 16 amino acids. DNA of the CDR3: TGCGCCAGCAGCCCCGTACTGGGCGCCATGAACACTGAAGCTTTCTTT. It encodes CASSPVLGAMNTEAFF.

The rearrangement links TRBV5-1 to TRBJ2-7; TRBD2 aligns across 8 bases. Germline V lookup: CDR1 SGHRS, CDR2 YFSETQ. Germline trimming cut 3 bases from V and 2 bases from J; bases unmatched to any gene: 4. The CDR3 is made up of 14 amino acids. The CDR3 loop is CASSSSGGTYEQYF. In DNA, the CDR3 is TGCGCCAGCAGCTCGAGCGGGGGCACCTACGAGCAGTACTTC. Drawing the rest from reference TRBV5-1 and TRBJ2-7, the complete variable domain is KAGVTQTPRYLIKTRGQQVTLSCSPISGHRSVSWYQQTPGQGLQFLFEYFSETQRNKGNFPGRFSGRQFSNSRSEMNVSTLELGDSALYLCASSSSGGTYEQYFGPGTRLTVT.

The chain is built from TRBV7-9 and TRBJ2-5, with 11 nucleotides matching TRBD1. The CDR3 runs 15 residues. Per the germline V gene, CDR1 is SEHNR and CDR2 is FQNEAQ (reference sequence). Here the CDR3 DNA reads TGTGCAGCAGCGTACGGACAGGGGGCGCTAGAGACCCAGTACTTC. Amino acid sequence: CAAAYGQGALETQYF.

The rearrangement joins TRBV30 to TRBJ1-2, with 7 bases lining up with TRBD1. The V segment lost 5 bases and the J segment 8 bases; nucleotides outside the gene matches: 8. CDR1 GTSNPN and CDR2 SVGIG come from the germline V gene (reference sequence). The CDR3 contains 12 residues. For the CDR3, the DNA is TGTGCCTGGGCCGAGACAGGGTCCGGCTACACCTTC. Translated, it gives CAWAETGSGYTF.

The J gene is TRBJ2-3, the V gene TRBV6-2 or TRBV6-3; the match to TRBD2 covers 15 bases. The ends lost 1 base at V and 4 bases at J; junction bases unmatched: 9. This CDR3 region has 19 residues. Germline V gene lookup returns CDR1 MNHEY and CDR2 SVGEGT. CDR3 loop: CASSYLLPGLAGGADTQYF. The DNA of the CDR3 is TGTGCCAGCAGTTACTTGTTACCGGGACTAGCGGGAGGTGCAGATACGCAGTATTTT.